This TCR beta chain was obtained from a study of shared T cell receptors in the human thymus. The CDR3 extends over 16 amino acids. CDR1 and CDR2 (germline): ENHRY, SYGVKD. Trimming left V 0 bases short and J 2 bases short, with 11 bases between. TCRdb's copy holds only in-frame clones and misses some; the assay was immunoSEQ multiplex PCR. The sample includes some 700,000 clones, roughly 85% of them seen just once. Another study also made use of these data, one on human thymus T cells.

Specimen: thymocytes. V and J are TRBV10-3 and TRBJ1-3, with D possibly TRBD1 on 5 matching bases. This TCR was recovered from a girl under three years old with a congenital heart defect. The CDR3 is CAISESQETAGNTIYF. The CDR3 DNA sequence: TGTGCCATCAGTGAGTCTCAGGAGACAGCTGGAAACACCATATATTTT.